A selection of T cell receptor beta chains follows, all from one sample in a study of shared T cell receptors in the human thymus. Sequencing used immunoSEQ multiplex PCR; TCRdb keeps in-frame clones, though not all of them. The table shows fewer than 700,000 clones, with more than 75% occurring only once. This sample was shared with a second study, whose subject was human thymus T cells.

The sequencing sample was made of thymocytes. These receptors originate from a boy in the first two years of life with a congenital heart defect. Both conserved end residues are part of each CDR3. Fields, in order: V gene, D gene, J gene, clone size, CDR3 length, CDR3 protein, CDR3 DNA. D genes are given only for firm matches. Some rows mark clone size as missing; the rest say once, few, many or name a class of expanded clone.

v_gene: TRBV4-1; d_gene: TRBD1; j_gene: TRBJ2-4; abundance: NA; len: 17; CDR3aa: CASSQDWTRGAKNIQYF; CDR3nt: TGCGCCAGCAGCCAAGATTGGACCAGGGGGGCCAAAAACATTCAGTACTTC
v_gene: TRBV11-2; d_gene: TRBD1; j_gene: TRBJ1-1; abundance: NA; len: 18; CDR3aa: CASSPHRGPTGAYTEAFF; CDR3nt: TGTGCCAGCAGCCCTCACAGGGGTCCCACGGGGGCCTACACTGAAGCTTTCTTT
v_gene: TRBV30; d_gene: TRBD2; j_gene: TRBJ2-1; abundance: NA; len: 16; CDR3aa: CAWSRIASGAYNEQFF; CDR3nt: TGTGCCTGGTCACGAATTGCTAGCGGGGCCTACAATGAGCAGTTCTTC
v_gene: TRBV11-3; d_gene: NA; j_gene: TRBJ2-1; abundance: once; len: 17; CDR3aa: CASSLDGVPYSYNEQFF; CDR3nt: TGTGCCAGCAGCTTAGATGGAGTCCCTTACTCCTACAATGAGCAGTTCTTC
v_gene: TRBV27; d_gene: NA; j_gene: TRBJ1-1; abundance: once; len: 14; CDR3aa: CASSFLSGSAEAFF; CDR3nt: TGTGCCAGCAGTTTTCTTTCTGGGAGTGCTGAAGCTTTCTTT
v_gene: TRBV7-2; d_gene: TRBD2; j_gene: TRBJ2-4; abundance: NA; len: 16; CDR3aa: CASSFRGRREENIQYF; CDR3nt: TGTGCCAGCAGCTTTAGGGGGAGGCGGGAGGAAAACATTCAGTACTTC
v_gene: TRBV28; d_gene: NA; j_gene: TRBJ2-7; abundance: NA; len: 13; CDR3aa: CASSFGDSYEQYF; CDR3nt: TGTGCCAGCAGTTTCGGGGATTCCTACGAGCAGTACTTC
v_gene: TRBV4-3; d_gene: TRBD2; j_gene: TRBJ2-1; abundance: NA; len: 16; CDR3aa: CASSQGLAGGDNEQFF; CDR3nt: TGCGCCAGCAGCCAAGGACTAGCGGGAGGTGACAATGAGCAGTTCTTC
v_gene: TRBV4-2; d_gene: NA; j_gene: TRBJ2-5; abundance: once; len: 16; CDR3aa: CASSQGDRDTEETQYF; CDR3nt: TGTGCCAGCAGCCAAGGCGACCGGGACACTGAAGAGACCCAGTACTTC
v_gene: TRBV12-5; d_gene: NA; j_gene: TRBJ2-7; abundance: NA; len: 14; CDR3aa: CASGTPGYIYEQYF; CDR3nt: TGTGCTAGTGGCACCCCGGGGTACATCTACGAGCAGTACTTC
v_gene: TRBV5-1; d_gene: NA; j_gene: TRBJ2-1; abundance: once; len: 16; CDR3aa: CASSSSGGGSYNEQFF; CDR3nt: TGCGCCAGCAGCTCTAGCGGAGGGGGCTCCTACAATGAGCAGTTCTTC
v_gene: TRBV7-9; d_gene: NA; j_gene: TRBJ1-4; abundance: few; len: 15; CDR3aa: CASSLVGSTNEKLFF; CDR3nt: TGTGCCAGCAGCTTAGTGGGCTCAACTAATGAAAAACTGTTTTTT
v_gene: TRBV11-2; d_gene: TRBD1; j_gene: TRBJ1-4; abundance: NA; len: 14; CDR3aa: CASSSDRPTEKLFF; CDR3nt: TGTGCCAGCAGCTCGGACAGGCCTACTGAAAAACTGTTTTTT
v_gene: TRBV7-2; d_gene: NA; j_gene: TRBJ2-7; abundance: NA; len: 14; CDR3aa: CASSLADTSYEQYF; CDR3nt: TGTGCCAGCAGCTTAGCGGACACCTCCTACGAGCAGTACTTC
v_gene: TRBV12-5; d_gene: TRBD1; j_gene: TRBJ2-7; abundance: NA; len: 17; CDR3aa: CASGPTPTGARMDEQYF; CDR3nt: TGTGCTAGTGGCCCGACTCCAACAGGGGCGCGTATGGACGAGCAGTACTTC
v_gene: TRBV2; d_gene: TRBD1; j_gene: TRBJ1-5; abundance: NA; len: 19; CDR3aa: CASSEAKFRDRDRNQPQHF; CDR3nt: TGTGCCAGCAGTGAAGCAAAATTCCGGGACAGAGACAGAAATCAGCCCCAGCATTTT
v_gene: TRBV18; d_gene: NA; j_gene: TRBJ1-1; abundance: NA; len: 15; CDR3aa: CASSPVIQGHTEAFF; CDR3nt: TGTGCCAGCTCACCGGTTATTCAGGGTCACACTGAAGCTTTCTTT
v_gene: TRBV11-2; d_gene: NA; j_gene: TRBJ2-7; abundance: NA; len: 15; CDR3aa: CASSLGGGGNYEQYF; CDR3nt: TGTGCCAGCAGCTTGGGAGGGGGGGGGAACTACGAGCAGTACTTC
v_gene: TRBV9; d_gene: NA; j_gene: TRBJ2-3; abundance: NA; len: 15; CDR3aa: CASSEGSGVTDTQYF; CDR3nt: TGTGCCAGCAGCGAGGGATCGGGAGTCACAGATACGCAGTATTTT
v_gene: TRBV7-9; d_gene: TRBD1; j_gene: TRBJ1-3; abundance: NA; len: 17; CDR3aa: CASSLGGTGGSGNTIYF; CDR3nt: TGTGCCAGCAGCTTAGGCGGGACAGGGGGCTCTGGAAACACCATATATTTT
v_gene: TRBV7-6; d_gene: TRBD1; j_gene: TRBJ2-2; abundance: NA; len: 17; CDR3aa: CASSLGRTGEDTGELFF; CDR3nt: TGTGCCAGCAGCTTAGGCCGGACAGGGGAAGACACCGGGGAGCTGTTTTTT
v_gene: TRBV12-5; d_gene: NA; j_gene: TRBJ1-2; abundance: NA; len: 17; CDR3aa: CASGWSMNRRSNYGYTF; CDR3nt: TGTGCTAGTGGTTGGTCGATGAACAGGCGCAGCAACTATGGCTACACCTTC
v_gene: TRBV4-3; d_gene: NA; j_gene: TRBJ1-1; abundance: NA; len: 19; CDR3aa: CASSQDRRGFWNPLPEAFF; CDR3nt: TGCGCCAGCAGCCAAGATAGGCGGGGGTTTTGGAACCCTTTGCCTGAAGCTTTCTTT
v_gene: TRBV5-8; d_gene: NA; j_gene: TRBJ1-2; abundance: NA; len: 13; CDR3aa: CASSRDINYGYTF; CDR3nt: TGTGCCAGCAGCCGGGACATTAACTATGGCTACACCTTC
v_gene: TRBV29-1; d_gene: TRBD2; j_gene: TRBJ2-7; abundance: NA; len: 17; CDR3aa: CSARRGLAGGPTYEQYF; CDR3nt: TGCAGCGCCAGGCGAGGACTAGCGGGAGGGCCGACCTACGAGCAGTACTTC
v_gene: TRBV28; d_gene: TRBD1; j_gene: TRBJ1-2; abundance: NA; len: 15; CDR3aa: CASSPGQGTSYGYTF; CDR3nt: TGTGCCAGCAGCCCGGGACAGGGGACATCCTATGGCTACACCTTC